The clone carrying this TCR beta chain was seen at least ten times. Its specificity is not known. The data derive from a study of CD8 T cells in ankylosing spondylitis. TCRdb re-called the 5' RACE reads with MiXCR, one entry per CDR3 protein. The table has fewer than 80,000 distinct CDR3 sequences, about 5.7% seen once. Broader study findings: Some of these motif variants have turned up before, in reports on reactive arthritis synovial fluid and blood.

The clonotype comes from a male donor with ankylosing spondylitis or in good health (not recorded which). The sequenced sample consisted of blood, either unsorted or a sorted T cell fraction (not recorded which).

For the CDR3, the DNA is TGTGCCAGCAGCTTAGTCCTGGACAGGGCCTACGAGCAGTACTTC. It is translated as CASSLVLDRAYEQYF. The genes are TRBV7-9 and TRBJ2-7, with 8 bases aligning to TRBD1. CDR1 and CDR2 from the germline V gene are SEHNR and FQNEAQ (reference sequence). V gave up 1 base and J gave up 2 bases; unmatched junction bases: 4. This CDR3 region has 15 residues.